Below, 5 T cell receptor beta chains from the same sample are listed, as sequenced in a study of technical replicates of blood from a handful of donors. The method was immunoSEQ multiplex PCR; TCRdb's version includes in-frame clones alone and lacks a portion of them. The table records approximately 92,000 clones, around 95% of them present only once. The sequencing sample was made of T cells isolated from PBMCs. The source of these receptors is a human donor in good health.

This clone came up once. The J gene is TRBJ2-6, the V gene TRBV2, with a tentative D call TRBD2 (5 bases). V was trimmed by 9 bases and J by 0 bases, leaving 9 bases between them. There are 14 residues in the CDR3. Germline-derived CDR1 and CDR2 are SNHLY and FYNNEI. The DNA for the CDR3 is TGTGCCAGATGGGAGCCCTCTGGGGCCAACGTCCTGACTTTC. This sequence encodes CARWEPSGANVLTF.

The chain recombines TRBV11-3 with TRBJ2-7, with D possibly TRBD2 on 5 matching bases. V was trimmed by 5 bases and J by 2 bases, leaving 13 bases between them. Germline CDR1 reads SGHNT; CDR2 reads YENEEA. The CDR3 spans 14 residues. The CDR3 coding sequence is TGTGCCAGCAGCCGGTTAACTAGTCCCTACGAGCAGTACTTC. Encoded protein: CASSRLTSPYEQYF.

The CDR3 is CASSALAGATQYF. The CDR3 region has the DNA TGTGCCAGCAGTGCCCTTGCAGGGGCGACCCAGTACTTC. The V and J genes are TRBV28 and TRBJ2-5; a weak D match, TRBD1 (6 bases). Germline CDR1 and CDR2: MDHEN and SYDVKM. There are 13 residues in the CDR3. Deletions cut 5 bases from V and 7 bases from J, with 14 bases between. The complete variable domain, with remaining parts taken from reference TRBV28 and TRBJ2-5, reads DVKVTQSSRYLVKRTGEKVFLECVQDMDHENMFWYRQDPGLGLRLIYFSYDVKMKEKGDIPEGYSVSREKKERFSLILESASTNQTSMYLCASSALAGATQYFGPGTRLLVL.

This clone was counted a single time. The gene calls are TRBV2 and TRBJ2-5, with D hard to call. Germline V gene data show CDR1 as SNHLY and CDR2 as FYNNEI. V was cut by 7 bases and J by 1 base, with 13 bases left in between. This CDR3 region has 14 residues. The CDR3 loop reads CASTDRTAQETQYF. Written as DNA, the CDR3 is TGTGCCAGCACCGACCGAACAGCCCAAGAGACCCAGTACTTC.

This clone came up a few times. This sequence joins TRBV28 and TRBJ2-2, with TRBD1 matching 10 bases. CDR3 length equals 15 residues. CDR1 is MDHEN and CDR2 is SYDVKM in the germline V gene. Unmatched junction bases numbered 6, after V lost 5 bases and J lost 6 bases. CDR3 in amino acids: CASSTGTGESGELFF. The CDR3 DNA reads as TGTGCCAGCAGTACCGGGACAGGGGAGTCCGGGGAGCTGTTTTTT.